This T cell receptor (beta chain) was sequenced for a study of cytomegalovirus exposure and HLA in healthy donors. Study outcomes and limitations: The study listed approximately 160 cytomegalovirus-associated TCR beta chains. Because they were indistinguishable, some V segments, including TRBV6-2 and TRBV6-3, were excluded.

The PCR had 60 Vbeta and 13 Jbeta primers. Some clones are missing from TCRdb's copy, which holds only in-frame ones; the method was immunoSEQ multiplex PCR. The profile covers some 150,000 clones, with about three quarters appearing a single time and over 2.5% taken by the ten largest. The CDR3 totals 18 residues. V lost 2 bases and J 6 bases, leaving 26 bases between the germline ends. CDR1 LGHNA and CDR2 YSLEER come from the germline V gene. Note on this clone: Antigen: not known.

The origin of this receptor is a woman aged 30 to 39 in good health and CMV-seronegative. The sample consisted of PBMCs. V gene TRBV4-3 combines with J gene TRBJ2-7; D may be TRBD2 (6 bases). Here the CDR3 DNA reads TGCGCCAGCAGCCAATCTCCGGGTGCCGGGACTCTCCAAGGCGAGCAGTACTTC. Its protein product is CASSQSPGAGTLQGEQYF.